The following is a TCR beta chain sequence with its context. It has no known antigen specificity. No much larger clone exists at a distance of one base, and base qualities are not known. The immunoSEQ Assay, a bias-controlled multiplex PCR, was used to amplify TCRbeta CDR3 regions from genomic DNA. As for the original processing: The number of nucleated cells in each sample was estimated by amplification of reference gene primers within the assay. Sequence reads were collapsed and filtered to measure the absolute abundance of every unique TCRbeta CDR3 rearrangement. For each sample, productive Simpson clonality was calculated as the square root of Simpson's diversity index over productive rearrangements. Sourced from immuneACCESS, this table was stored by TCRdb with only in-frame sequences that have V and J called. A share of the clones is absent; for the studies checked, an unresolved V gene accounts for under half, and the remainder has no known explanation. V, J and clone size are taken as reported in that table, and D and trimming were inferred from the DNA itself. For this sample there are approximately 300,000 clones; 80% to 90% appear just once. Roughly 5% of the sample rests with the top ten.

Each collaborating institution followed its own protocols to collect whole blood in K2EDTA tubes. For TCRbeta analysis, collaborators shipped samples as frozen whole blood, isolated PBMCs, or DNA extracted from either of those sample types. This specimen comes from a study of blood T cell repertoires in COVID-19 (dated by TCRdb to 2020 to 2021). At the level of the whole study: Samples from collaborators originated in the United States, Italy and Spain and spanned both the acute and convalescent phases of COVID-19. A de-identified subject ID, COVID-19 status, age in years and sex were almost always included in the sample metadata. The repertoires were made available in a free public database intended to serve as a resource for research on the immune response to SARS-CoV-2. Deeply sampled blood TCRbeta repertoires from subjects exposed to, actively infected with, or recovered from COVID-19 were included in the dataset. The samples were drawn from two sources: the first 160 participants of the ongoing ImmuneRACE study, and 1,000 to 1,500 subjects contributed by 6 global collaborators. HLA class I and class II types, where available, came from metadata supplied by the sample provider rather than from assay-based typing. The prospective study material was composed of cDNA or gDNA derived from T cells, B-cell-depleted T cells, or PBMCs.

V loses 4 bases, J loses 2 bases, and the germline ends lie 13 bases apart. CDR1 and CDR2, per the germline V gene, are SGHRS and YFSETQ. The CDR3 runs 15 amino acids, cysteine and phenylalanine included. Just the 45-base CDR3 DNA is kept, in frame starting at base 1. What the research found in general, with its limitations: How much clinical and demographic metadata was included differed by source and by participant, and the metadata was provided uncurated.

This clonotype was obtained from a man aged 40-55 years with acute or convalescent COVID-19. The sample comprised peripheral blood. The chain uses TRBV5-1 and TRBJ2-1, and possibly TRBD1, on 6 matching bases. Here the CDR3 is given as CASSRGGFTYNEQFF. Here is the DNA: TGCGCCAGCAGCCGAGGGGGATTCACCTACAATGAGCAGTTCTTC.